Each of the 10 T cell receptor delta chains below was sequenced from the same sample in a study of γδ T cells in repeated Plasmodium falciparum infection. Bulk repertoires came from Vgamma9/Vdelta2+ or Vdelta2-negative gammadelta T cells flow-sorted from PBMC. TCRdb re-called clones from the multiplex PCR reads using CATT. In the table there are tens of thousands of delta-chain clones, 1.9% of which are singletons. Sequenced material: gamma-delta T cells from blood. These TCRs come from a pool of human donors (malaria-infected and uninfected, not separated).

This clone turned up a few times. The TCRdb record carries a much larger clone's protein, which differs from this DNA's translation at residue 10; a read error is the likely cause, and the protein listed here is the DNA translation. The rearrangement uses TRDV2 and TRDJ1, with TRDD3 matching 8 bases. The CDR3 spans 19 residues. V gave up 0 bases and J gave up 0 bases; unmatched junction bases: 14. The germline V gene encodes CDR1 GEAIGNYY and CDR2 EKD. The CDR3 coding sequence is TGTGCCTGTGACACCGTTTCTGGGGGAGACTCCGGGTACACCGATAAACTCATCTTT. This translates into CACDTVSGGDSGYTDKLIF.

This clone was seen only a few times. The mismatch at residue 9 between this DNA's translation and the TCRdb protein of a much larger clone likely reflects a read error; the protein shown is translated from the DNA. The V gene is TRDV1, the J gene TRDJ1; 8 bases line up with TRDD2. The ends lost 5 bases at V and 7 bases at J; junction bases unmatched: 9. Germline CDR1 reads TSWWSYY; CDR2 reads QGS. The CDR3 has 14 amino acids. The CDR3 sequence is CALGILPTDGKLIF. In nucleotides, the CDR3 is TGTGCTCTTGGGATTCTTCCTACAGACGGTAAACTCATCTTT.

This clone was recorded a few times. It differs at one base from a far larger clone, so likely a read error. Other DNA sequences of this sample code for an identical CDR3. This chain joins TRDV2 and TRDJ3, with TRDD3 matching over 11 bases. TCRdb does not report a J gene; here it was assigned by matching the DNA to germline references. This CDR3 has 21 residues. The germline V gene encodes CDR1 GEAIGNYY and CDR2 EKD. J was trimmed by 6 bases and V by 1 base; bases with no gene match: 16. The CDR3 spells CACDTFLPYWGIEEDTRQMFF. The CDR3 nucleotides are TGTGCCTGTGACACTTTTCTTCCATACTGGGGGATAGAAGAGGACACCCGACAGATGTTTTTC.

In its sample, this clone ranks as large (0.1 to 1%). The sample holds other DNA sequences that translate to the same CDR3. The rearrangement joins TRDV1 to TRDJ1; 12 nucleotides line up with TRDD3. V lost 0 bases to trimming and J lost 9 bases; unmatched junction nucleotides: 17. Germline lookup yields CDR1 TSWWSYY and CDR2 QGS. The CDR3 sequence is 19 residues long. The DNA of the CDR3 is TGTGCTCTTGGGGAACTTAGGGCCCCTCCAAATTCTGGGGGATACGAACTCATCTTT. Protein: CALGELRAPPNSGGYELIF.

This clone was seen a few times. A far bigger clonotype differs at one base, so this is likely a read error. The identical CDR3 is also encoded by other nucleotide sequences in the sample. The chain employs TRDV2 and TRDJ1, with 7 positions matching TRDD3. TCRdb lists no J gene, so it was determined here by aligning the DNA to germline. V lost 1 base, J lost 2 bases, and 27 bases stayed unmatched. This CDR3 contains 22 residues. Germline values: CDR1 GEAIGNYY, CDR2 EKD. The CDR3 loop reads CACDTQRLMEAPTGEGTDKLIF. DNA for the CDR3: TGTGCCTGTGACACACAACGGCTTATGGAGGCACCGACTGGGGAAGGTACCGATAAACTCATCTTT.

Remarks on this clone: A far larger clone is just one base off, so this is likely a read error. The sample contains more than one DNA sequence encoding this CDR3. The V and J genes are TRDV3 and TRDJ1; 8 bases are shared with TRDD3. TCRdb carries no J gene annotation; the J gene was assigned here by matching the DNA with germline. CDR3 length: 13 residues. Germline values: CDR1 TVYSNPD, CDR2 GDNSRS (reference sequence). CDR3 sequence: CAFVWGTTDKLIF. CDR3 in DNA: TGCGCCTTCGTCTGGGGGACAACCGATAAACTCATCTTT.

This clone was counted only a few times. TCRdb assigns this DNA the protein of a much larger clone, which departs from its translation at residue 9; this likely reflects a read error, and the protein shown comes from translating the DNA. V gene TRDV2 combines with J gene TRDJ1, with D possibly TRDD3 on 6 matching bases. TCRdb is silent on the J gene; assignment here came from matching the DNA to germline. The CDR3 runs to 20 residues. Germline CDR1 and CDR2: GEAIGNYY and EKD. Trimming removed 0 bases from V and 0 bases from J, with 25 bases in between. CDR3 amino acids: CACDTERGCAQSGDTDKLIF. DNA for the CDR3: TGTGCCTGTGACACCGAACGGGGATGCGCGCAGAGTGGGGACACCGATAAACTCATCTTT.

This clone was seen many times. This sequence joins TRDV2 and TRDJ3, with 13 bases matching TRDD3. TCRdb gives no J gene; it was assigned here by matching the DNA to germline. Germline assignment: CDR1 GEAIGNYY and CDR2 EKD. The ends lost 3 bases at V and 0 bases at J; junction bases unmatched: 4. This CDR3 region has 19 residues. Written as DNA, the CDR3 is TGTGCCTGTGACCAACTGGGGGATACGCGCTCCTGGGACACCCGACAGATGTTTTTC. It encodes CACDQLGDTRSWDTRQMFF.

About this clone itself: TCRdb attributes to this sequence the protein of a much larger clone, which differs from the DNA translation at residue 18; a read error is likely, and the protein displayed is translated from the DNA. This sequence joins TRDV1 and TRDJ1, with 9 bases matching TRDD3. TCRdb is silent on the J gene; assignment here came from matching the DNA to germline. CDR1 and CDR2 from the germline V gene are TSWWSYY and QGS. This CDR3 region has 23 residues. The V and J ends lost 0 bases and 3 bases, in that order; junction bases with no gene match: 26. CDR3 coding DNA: TGTGCTCTTGGGGAACTATCCCCTACGGGGATACGTGTTGGTGAATTCGACGCCGATAAACTCATCTTT. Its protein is CALGELSPTGIRVGEFDADKLIF.

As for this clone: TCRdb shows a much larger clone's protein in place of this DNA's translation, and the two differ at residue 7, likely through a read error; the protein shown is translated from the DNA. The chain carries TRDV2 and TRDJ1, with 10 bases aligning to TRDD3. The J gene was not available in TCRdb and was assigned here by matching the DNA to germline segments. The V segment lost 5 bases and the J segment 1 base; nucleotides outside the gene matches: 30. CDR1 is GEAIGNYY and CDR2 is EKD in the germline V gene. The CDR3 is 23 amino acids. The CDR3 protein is CACGKHLLMRGIRSRGCTDKLIF. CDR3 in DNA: TGTGCCTGTGGCAAACACCTCCTAATGAGGGGGATACGCTCCCGGGGTTGCACCGATAAACTCATCTTT.